The clone carrying this T cell receptor (beta chain) has a handful of counts. Its antigen is not known. Sequenced by immunoSEQ multiplex PCR; TCRdb stores in-frame clones only, minus some. The sample lists fewer than 2,500 clones, roughly 84% seen once, with 6.1% in the top ten. This entry comes from a study of STAT5B mutations in CD4+ large granular lymphocyte leukemia. Trimming removed 3 bases from V and 1 base from J; junction bases left unmatched: 2. The CDR3 sequence is 15 residues long. Germline V gene sequence: CDR1 KGHSH, CDR2 LQKENI. Study-level findings and limits: Only 5 to 7 CD4-sorted patient samples were compared with healthy controls for clonality.

The sequence was collected from a woman between 65 and 79 years old with CD4+ T-cell large granular lymphocyte leukemia. Sequenced input: PBMCs. V usage is TRBV18 and J usage is TRBJ1-4; the match to TRBD1 covers 7 bases. DNA for the CDR3: TGTGCCAGCTCACCGAGACAGGGAACTAATGAAAAACTGTTTTTT. It yields the protein CASSPRQGTNEKLFF.